The 27 T cell receptor beta chains listed next were all sequenced from one sample in a study of T cell responses to AZD1222 COVID-19 vaccine. Clones were read by immunoSEQ multiplex PCR, and TCRdb kept only the in-frame ones, dropping some. The table includes roughly 100,000 clones, approximately 86% detected once. Sequenced here: peripheral blood, sampled 28 days after the second dose of the MenACWY control vaccine. The receptor source for this set is an adult who received the MenACWY meningococcal vaccine as a control.

The V and J genes are TRBV7-3 and TRBJ2-1, with D possibly TRBD2 on 6 matching bases. The germline V gene has CDR1 SGHTA and CDR2 FQGTGA. The CDR3 has 15 amino acids. Trimming took off 5 bases at V and 0 bases at J, with 11 bases between the two ends. CDR3 bases: TGTGCCAGCAGCCCGCCCGGGGGCTCCTACAATGAGCAGTTCTTC. This encodes CASSPPGGSYNEQFF.

This clone has just one count. This chain joins TRBV24-1 and TRBJ2-1; 9 bases map to TRBD1. Germline CDR1 is KGHDR and CDR2 is SFDVKD. The CDR3 is made up of 12 amino acids. V dropped 4 bases and J dropped 15; count of bases not matched to a gene: 6. CDR3 sequence: CATSEPGTGLFF. Written as DNA, the CDR3 is TGTGCCACCAGTGAGCCCGGGACAGGGTTGTTCTTC.

This clone was seen a single time. Written as DNA, the CDR3 is TGTGCCAGCAGCTTTAACTACGAGCAGTACTTC. Protein sequence: CASSFNYEQYF. The genes are TRBV5-5 and TRBJ2-7, with no clear D. The V and J ends lost 2 bases and 3 bases respectively, with 3 bases between them. Per the germline V gene, CDR1 is SGHKS and CDR2 is YYEKEE (reference sequence). The CDR3 runs 11 residues.

The chain uses TRBV28 and TRBJ1-6, with 10 bases that match TRBD1. The J segment lost 9 bases and the V segment lost 2 bases, leaving 4 bases of the junction unmatched. Germline CDR1 reads MDHEN; CDR2 reads SYDVKM. CDR3 length: 15 residues. For the CDR3, the DNA is TGTGCCAGCAGTTTACGGACAGGGGGGAGTTCACCCCTCCACTTT. Protein product: CASSLRTGGSSPLHF.

The chain has TRBV18 and TRBJ2-2; maybe TRBD2 (6 bases). V was trimmed by 4 bases and J by 0 bases, leaving 12 bases between them. This CDR3 is built from 16 residues. Per germline, CDR1 KGHSH and CDR2 LQKENI. CDR3 DNA sequence: TGTGCCAGCTCACGCGGGACTCCCTCGAACACCGGGGAGCTGTTTTTT. Residues: CASSRGTPSNTGELFF.

The chain has TRBV3-1 (or the pseudogene TRBV3-2) and TRBJ1-4; possibly TRBD1 for D (6 bases). The CDR3 is 14 residues long. In germline, CDR1 is LGHDT, CDR2 YNNKEL (reference sequence). V lost 1 base to trimming and J lost 7 bases, with 10 bases between them. The CDR3 loop is CASSQGDRSEKLFF. In DNA form, the CDR3 reads TGTGCCAGCAGCCAAGGCGACAGGTCTGAAAAACTGTTTTTT.

This chain joins TRBV7-8 and TRBJ1-2; 8 bases agree with TRBD1. Trimming removed 5 bases from V and 4 bases from J; junction bases left unmatched: 6. The CDR3 sequence is 14 residues long. Germline lookup yields CDR1 SGHVS and CDR2 FQNEAQ. CDR3 sequence (DNA): TGTGCCAGCAGCGGACAGGGTACTTTCTATGGCTACACCTTC. Its translation is CASSGQGTFYGYTF.

The chain combines TRBV5-1 with TRBJ1-2, with a possible D match to TRBD1 (6 bases). Trimming removed 5 bases at V and 5 bases at J, with 13 bases between. The CDR3 has 13 amino acids. The germline V gene encodes CDR1 SGHRS and CDR2 YFSETQ. The CDR3 nucleotides read TGCGCCAGCAGGCATACAGGGCTTTATGGCTACACCTTC. Translation: CASRHTGLYGYTF.

The rearrangement uses TRBV4-3 and TRBJ2-7; 10 bases are a match to TRBD2. The ends lost 4 bases at V and 4 bases at J; junction bases unmatched: 13. CDR1 and CDR2 (germline): LGHNA, YSLEER. The CDR3 is 17 residues long. The CDR3 sequence: CASSRAPSTSGLYEQYF. The DNA for the CDR3 is TGCGCCAGCAGCCGCGCACCATCGACTAGCGGGTTGTACGAGCAGTACTTC.

This clone turned up a few times. The CDR3 region has the DNA TGTGCCAGCAGTCCGGGGGGGCCGGGTGAGACCCAGTACTTC. Its translation: CASSPGGPGETQYF. The V gene is TRBV2, the J gene TRBJ2-5; TRBD2 aligns across 8 bases. CDR1 is SNHLY and CDR2 is FYNNEI in the germline V gene. This CDR3 region has 14 residues. Trimming removed 5 bases from V and 5 bases from J; junction bases left unmatched: 7.

The V and J genes are TRBV7-2 and TRBJ2-3, with 11 bases aligning to TRBD2. V dropped 3 bases and J dropped 2; count of bases not matched to a gene: 4. The germline CDR1 and CDR2 sequences are SGHTA and FQGNSA. This CDR3 contains 16 residues. The CDR3: CASSLILAGATDTQYF. The CDR3 DNA reads as TGTGCCAGCAGCTTGATACTAGCGGGGGCCACAGATACGCAGTATTTT.

This clone was picked up one time. The J gene is TRBJ2-7, the V gene TRBV27; D is unclear. The CDR3 has 13 amino acids. Trimming removed 3 bases from V and 1 base from J, with 7 bases in between. Germline assignment: CDR1 MNHEY and CDR2 SMNVEV (reference sequence). The CDR3 reads CASSLAESYEQYF. The DNA for the CDR3 is TGTGCCAGCAGTTTGGCAGAATCCTACGAGCAGTACTTC.

The rearrangement links TRBV28 to TRBJ2-5; 8 bases map to TRBD1. In germline, CDR1 is MDHEN, CDR2 SYDVKM. The CDR3 runs 15 residues. V lost 6 bases, J lost 4 bases, and 10 bases stayed unmatched. For the CDR3, the DNA is TGTGCCAGCAGCCCGGACAGGGTAGTCGGAGAGACCCAGTACTTC. This encodes CASSPDRVVGETQYF. The full variable domain, its missing parts supplied by reference TRBV28 and TRBJ2-5, is DVKVTQSSRYLVKRTGEKVFLECVQDMDHENMFWYRQDPGLGLRLIYFSYDVKMKEKGDIPEGYSVSREKKERFSLILESASTNQTSMYLCASSPDRVVGETQYFGPGTRLLVL.

The chain is built from TRBV19 and TRBJ1-6; TRBD1 agrees at 9 bases. CDR1 and CDR2 (germline): LNHDA, SQIVND (reference sequence). The CDR3 totals 15 residues. Trimming removed 6 bases from V and 10 bases from J; junction bases left unmatched: 10. The DNA of the CDR3 is TGTGCCAGTAGGATTCCGGGACAGGGAGGATCACCCCTCCACTTT. It translates to CASRIPGQGGSPLHF.

The chain uses TRBV4-1 and TRBJ2-6; D ambiguous. This CDR3 is built from 18 residues. Germline loops: CDR1 MGHRA, CDR2 YSYEKL. Trimming took 1 base from V and 0 from J, leaving 13 bases between them. CDR3 in DNA: TGCGCCAGCAGCCAAGTTTCCATAGGCAGCTCTGGGGCCAACGTCCTGACTTTC. Residues: CASSQVSIGSSGANVLTF.

This rearrangement joins TRBV4-3 to TRBJ2-3; the D is unclear. Deletions cut 0 bases from V and 0 bases from J, with 4 bases between. Germline values: CDR1 LGHNA, CDR2 YSLEER. The CDR3 runs to 14 residues. The CDR3 reads CASSQEHSTDTQYF. Here the CDR3 DNA reads TGCGCCAGCAGCCAAGAACACAGCACAGATACGCAGTATTTT.

This chain joins TRBV2 and TRBJ1-6; D possibly corresponds to TRBD1 (5 bases). CDR3 length: 17 residues. Trimming shortened V by 3 bases and J by 7 bases, and 19 bases separated the two germline ends. The germline V gene has CDR1 SNHLY and CDR2 FYNNEI. The CDR3 nucleotides are TGTGCCAGCAGTGAGACGATGGGGACCGACCGAAATTCACCCCTCCACTTT. Translation gives CASSETMGTDRNSPLHF. Based on the CDR3 plus reference TRBV2 and TRBJ1-6, the full variable domain is EPEVTQTPSHQVTQMGQEVILRCVPISNHLYFYWYRQILGQKVEFLVSFYNNEISEKSEIFDDQFSVERPDGSNFTLKIRSTKLEDSAMYFCASSETMGTDRNSPLHFGNGTRLTVT.

The chain uses TRBV28 and TRBJ2-2; D is unclear. Germline-derived CDR1 and CDR2 are MDHEN and SYDVKM. The CDR3 totals 15 residues. V was clipped by 1 base and J by 6 bases, with 12 bases between them. CDR3 nucleotide sequence: TGTGCCAGCAGTTTATATACACGGTACGCCGGGGAGCTGTTTTTT. Amino acids: CASSLYTRYAGELFF.

This clone appeared once. The chain is built from TRBV11-2 and TRBJ2-7; D possibly uses TRBD1 or TRBD2 (5 bases each). Trimming left V 1 base short and J 3 bases short, with 16 bases between. The CDR3 runs to 16 residues. The germline V gene has CDR1 SGHAT and CDR2 FQNNGV. This CDR3 is CASSLGLTGDLYEQYF. DNA of the CDR3: TGTGCCAGCAGCTTAGGGCTGACTGGGGACCTCTACGAGCAGTACTTC.

The chain has TRBV28 and TRBJ1-4, with D possibly matching TRBD1 (6 bases). Trimming removed 4 bases from V and 7 bases from J, with 13 bases in between. The CDR3 covers 14 residues. CDR1 and CDR2 from the germline V gene are MDHEN and SYDVKM. The CDR3 region has the DNA TGTGCCAGCAGTTCCAGGGGATTTCCTGAAAAACTGTTTTTT. Translation gives CASSSRGFPEKLFF.

The V and J genes are TRBV10-3 and TRBJ2-5, with TRBD1 identical over 9 bases. Per germline, CDR1 ENHRY and CDR2 SYGVKD. The CDR3 is made up of 16 amino acids. Losses at the gene ends were 2 bases for V and 5 bases for J; bases not matched to a gene: 9. The CDR3 loop is CAISEPKPTGGETQYF. As DNA, the CDR3 is TGTGCCATCAGTGAGCCCAAGCCGACAGGGGGTGAGACCCAGTACTTC.

This chain uses TRBV7-3 with TRBJ2-1, with 13 bases aligning to TRBD2. The CDR3 extends over 14 amino acids. After removal of 7 bases from V and 10 bases from J, the junction contained 7 bases not matched to a gene. Germline CDR1 reads SGHTA; CDR2 reads FQGTGA. This chain's CDR3 is CASKLAGGLGEQFF. In DNA form, the CDR3 reads TGTGCCAGCAAACTAGCGGGGGGGCTTGGAGAGCAGTTCTTC. The full variable domain, in which reference TRBV7-3 and TRBJ2-1 provide the parts outside the CDR3, is GAGVSQTPSNKVTEKGKYVELRCDPISGHTALYWYRQSLGQGPEFLIYFQGTGAADDSGLPNDRFFAVRPEGSVSTLKIQRTERGDSAVYLCASKLAGGLGEQFFGPGTRLTVL.

V and J are TRBV5-1 and TRBJ1-4, with 7 positions matching TRBD1. Per the germline V gene, CDR1 is SGHRS and CDR2 is YFSETQ. Trimming cost V 0 bases and J 0 bases; bases outside gene matches: 5. This CDR3 has 17 amino acids. CDR3 residues: CASSLGADRATNEKLFF. DNA for the CDR3: TGCGCCAGCAGCTTGGGAGCCGACAGGGCAACTAATGAAAAACTGTTTTTT.

The V and J genes are TRBV7-2 and TRBJ2-7; 10 bases map to TRBD2. Germline lookup yields CDR1 SGHTA and CDR2 FQGNSA. The CDR3 spans 15 residues. The J segment lost 2 bases and the V segment lost 5 bases, leaving 6 bases of the junction unmatched. CDR3 residues: CASSPGLAGAYEQYF. The CDR3 DNA reads TGTGCCAGCAGCCCTGGGCTAGCGGGGGCCTACGAGCAGTACTTC.

The chain joins TRBV5-5 to TRBJ1-5; D ambiguous. The CDR3 is 15 amino acids. Trimming shortened V by 0 bases and J by 0 bases, and 7 bases separated the two germline ends. Looked up from germline, CDR1 is SGHKS and CDR2 is YYEKEE (reference sequence). The CDR3 region is CASSLGENSNQPQHF. Written as DNA, the CDR3 is TGTGCCAGCAGCTTGGGAGAGAATAGCAATCAGCCCCAGCATTTT.

Only one count was recorded for this clone. The chain couples TRBV4-3 to TRBJ1-2; no definite D call. Germline-derived CDR1 and CDR2 are LGHNA and YSLEER. The CDR3 extends over 15 amino acids. Trimming took off 1 base at V and 2 bases at J, with 11 bases between the two ends. CDR3 region: CASSQAPTANYGYTF. The CDR3 coding sequence is TGCGCCAGCAGCCAAGCCCCGACTGCCAACTATGGCTACACCTTC.

This rearrangement joins TRBV2 to TRBJ2-3, with TRBD1 as a possible D gene (5 bases). The CDR3 length is 13 residues. The V end was cut by 7 bases, the J end by 4 bases, with 12 bases between. Germline CDR1 is SNHLY and CDR2 is FYNNEI. CDR3 residues: CASKGIRADTQYF. CDR3 sequence (DNA): TGTGCCAGCAAAGGGATCAGGGCAGATACGCAGTATTTT.